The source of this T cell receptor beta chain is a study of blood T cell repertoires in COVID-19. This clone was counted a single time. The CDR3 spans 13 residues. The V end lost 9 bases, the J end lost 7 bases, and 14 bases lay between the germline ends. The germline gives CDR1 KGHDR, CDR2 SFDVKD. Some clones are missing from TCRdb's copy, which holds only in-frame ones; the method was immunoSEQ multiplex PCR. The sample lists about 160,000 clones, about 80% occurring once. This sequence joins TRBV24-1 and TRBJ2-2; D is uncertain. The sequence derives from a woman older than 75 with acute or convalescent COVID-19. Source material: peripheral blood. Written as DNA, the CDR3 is TGTGCCACCGGAGACGGAGCCATCGGGGAGCTGTTTTTT. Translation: CATGDGAIGELFF.